One T cell receptor beta chain is described in this entry. Its antigen is not identified. The repertoire was sequenced with immunoSEQ multiplex PCR; TCRdb's copy has only in-frame clones and lacks some. The sample contains 50,000 to 55,000 clones, approximately 88% of which appear only once. This specimen comes from a study of graft-versus-host responses after intestinal transplantation. The CDR3 is 16 residues long. Germline lookup yields CDR1 SGHTA and CDR2 FQGNSA. Trimming pared 1 base from V and 0 bases from J, leaving 13 bases between. Source: unstimulated CD4+ T cells sorted from spleen or lymph node cells, taken before transplant. This chain joins TRBV7-2 and TRBJ2-7; a possible D gene is TRBD1 (5 bases). This clonotype was obtained from a human donor who was the organ donor for an intestinal transplant. The CDR3 DNA reads as TGTGCCAGCAGCTTAGAAAGGGGTACCTCCTCCTACGAGCAGTACTTC. Its protein product is CASSLERGTSSYEQYF. Drawing the rest from reference TRBV7-2 and TRBJ2-7, the complete variable domain is GAGVSQSPSNKVTEKGKDVELRCDPISGHTALYWYRQSLGQGLEFLIYFQGNSAPDKSGLPSDRFSAERTGGSVSTLTIQRTQQEDSAVYLCASSLERGTSSYEQYFGPGTRLTVT.